These 31 T cell receptor beta chains share one sample of origin, sequenced in a study of cytomegalovirus exposure and HLA in healthy donors. Here immunoSEQ multiplex PCR was the method, and the copy in TCRdb shows in-frame clones only, minus some. Here the sample spans about 170,000 clones, about 95% being singletons. Sequencing input: PBMCs. The source is a woman in her late teens or twenties in good health and CMV-seronegative.

The chain has TRBV5-6 and TRBJ2-1; D gene uncertain. V gave up 0 bases and J gave up 9 bases, with 4 bases separating them. This CDR3 region has 11 residues. Germline V CDR1 and CDR2: SGHDT, YYEEEE. CDR3 in DNA: TGTGCCAGCAGCTTGGCCGGTGAGCAGTTCTTC. It yields the protein CASSLAGEQFF.

This rearrangement joins TRBV5-1 to TRBJ2-7, with D possibly matching TRBD2 (7 bases). Germline-derived CDR1 and CDR2 are SGHRS and YFSETQ. This CDR3 has 15 amino acids. Trimming took off 2 bases at V and 2 bases at J, with 14 bases between the two ends. CDR3 protein: CASSLGGALTYEQYF. In DNA form, the CDR3 reads TGCGCCAGCAGCTTAGGGGGGGCGCTTACCTACGAGCAGTACTTC.

The chain has TRBV6-5 and TRBJ1-6; D may be TRBD1 (6 bases). Trimming removed 0 bases at V and 6 bases at J, with 12 bases between. CDR1 MNHEY and CDR2 SVGAGI come from the germline V gene. The CDR3 has 16 residues. The CDR3 nucleotides are TGTGCCAGCAGTTACTCGAGGTGGGACACTAATTCACCCCTCCACTTT. Encoded protein: CASSYSRWDTNSPLHF.

This sequence joins TRBV4-3 and TRBJ2-1; TRBD2 is a possible D gene (6 bases). The CDR3 length is 17 residues. Trimming took 0 bases from V and 5 from J, leaving 17 bases between them. Germline CDR1 is LGHNA and CDR2 is YSLEER. The CDR3 loop is CASSQDSVGGTNNEQFF. Written as DNA, the CDR3 is TGCGCCAGCAGCCAAGATTCGGTTGGGGGGACCAACAATGAGCAGTTCTTC.

The rearrangement joins TRBV6-9 to TRBJ1-6; TRBD1 might be the D (5 bases). The V and J ends lost 11 bases and 13 bases respectively, with 27 bases between them. The CDR3 covers 15 residues. The germline gives CDR1 MNHGY, CDR2 SVAAGI. This CDR3 reads CACTRKKGPGEPLHF. CDR3 DNA sequence: TGTGCCTGTACCAGAAAGAAGGGCCCGGGGGAGCCCCTCCACTTT.

This clone was recorded only once. This rearrangement joins TRBV9 to TRBJ2-1; 9 bases match TRBD2. The CDR3 loop spans 20 amino acids. Trimming cost V 3 bases and J 3 bases; bases outside gene matches: 19. CDR1 is SGDLS, CDR2 YYNGEE, per germline. CDR3 coding DNA: TGTGCCAGCAGCGCCATTTCTAGTGGCGGGGGGGTCCGTTTCTACAATGAGCAGTTCTTC. It yields the protein CASSAISSGGGVRFYNEQFF.

V gene TRBV27 combines with J gene TRBJ2-2; TRBD1 aligns across 7 bases. In germline, CDR1 is MNHEY, CDR2 SMNVEV (reference sequence). CDR3 length equals 13 residues. The trim removed 6 bases at V and 8 bases at J, leaving 6 bases unmatched. The CDR3 is CASRITGVGELFF. For the CDR3, the DNA is TGTGCCAGCAGGATAACAGGGGTGGGGGAGCTGTTTTTT.

The rearrangement uses TRBV6-1 and TRBJ2-4, with 12 bases fitting TRBD2. CDR1 MNHNS and CDR2 SASEGT come from the germline V gene. V shed 2 bases and J 0 bases; nucleotides not matched to a gene: 11. This CDR3 is 20 amino acids long. CDR3 in amino acids: CASSEWTSGAAPLAKNIQYF. In DNA, the CDR3 is TGTGCCAGCAGTGAATGGACTAGCGGGGCCGCTCCACTAGCCAAAAACATTCAGTACTTC.

The CDR3 loop reads CASSLPQEGGIQYF. The CDR3 nucleotides read TGTGCCAGCAGCCTGCCCCAGGAAGGAGGCATTCAGTACTTC. V is TRBV9 and J is TRBJ2-4; TRBD2 is a possible D gene (5 bases). V was clipped by 4 bases and J by 9 bases, with 17 bases between them. The CDR3 runs 14 residues. In germline, CDR1 is SGDLS, CDR2 YYNGEE. Based on the CDR3 plus reference TRBV9 and TRBJ2-4, the full variable domain is DSGVTQTPKHLITATGQRVTLRCSPRSGDLSVYWYQQSLDQGLQFLIQYYNGEERAKGNILERFSAQQFPDLHSELNLSSLELGDSALYFCASSLPQEGGIQYFGAGTRLSVL.

V gene TRBV7-2 combines with J gene TRBJ2-7; tentatively, D is TRBD1 (6 bases). The CDR3 contains 13 residues. V gave up 5 bases and J gave up 6 bases, with 14 bases separating them. Germline CDR1 is SGHTA and CDR2 is FQGNSA. The CDR3 loop is CASSRDRSGEQYF. CDR3 DNA: TGTGCCAGCAGCCGAGACAGGTCGGGCGAGCAGTACTTC.

The V gene is TRBV18, the J gene TRBJ2-7, with D hard to call. Deletions cut 2 bases from V and 1 base from J, with 6 bases between. This CDR3 contains 13 residues. CDR1 and CDR2 from the germline V gene are KGHSH and LQKENI. The CDR3 loop reads CASSPSSSYEQYF. The DNA for the CDR3 is TGTGCCAGCTCACCAAGCTCTTCCTACGAGCAGTACTTC. The entire variable domain, with the rest obtained from reference TRBV18 and TRBJ2-7, is as follows: NAGVMQNPRHLVRRRGQEARLRCSPMKGHSHVYWYRQLPEEGLKFMVYLQKENIIDESGMPKERFSAEFPKEGPSILRIQQVVRGDSAAYFCASSPSSSYEQYFGPGTRLTVT.

The chain couples TRBV5-5 to TRBJ1-5; D ambiguous. V gave up 2 bases and J gave up 3 bases, with 12 bases separating them. CDR1 SGHKS and CDR2 YYEKEE come from the germline V gene (reference sequence). The CDR3 contains 15 residues. CDR3 residues: CASSFGGFPNQPQHF. In DNA form, the CDR3 reads TGTGCCAGCAGCTTTGGAGGGTTTCCCAATCAGCCCCAGCATTTT.

This chain joins TRBV18 and TRBJ1-2; D might be TRBD1 (5 bases). V lost 3 bases, J lost 2 bases, and 13 bases lay in between. In germline, CDR1 is KGHSH, CDR2 LQKENI. The CDR3 has 15 amino acids. The CDR3, as DNA: TGTGCCAGCTCACCGTATGGGGCCCCGAACTATGGCTACACCTTC. Translated, it gives CASSPYGAPNYGYTF. The complete variable domain, with remaining parts taken from reference TRBV18 and TRBJ1-2, reads NAGVMQNPRHLVRRRGQEARLRCSPMKGHSHVYWYRQLPEEGLKFMVYLQKENIIDESGMPKERFSAEFPKEGPSILRIQQVVRGDSAAYFCASSPYGAPNYGYTFGSGTRLTVV.

This chain links TRBV7-2 with TRBJ2-3; D ambiguous. The CDR3 is 16 amino acids. The V gene lost 0 bases and the J gene lost 0 bases, with 10 bases spanning the gap. The V gene's germline CDR1 is SGHTA and CDR2 FQGNSA. CDR3 coding DNA: TGTGCCAGCAGCTTAGCGCTCGCGACTAGCACAGATACGCAGTATTTT. This translates into CASSLALATSTDTQYF.

This sequence joins TRBV7-8 and TRBJ2-2; 7 nucleotides line up with TRBD2. J lost 7 bases, V lost 0 bases, and 8 bases had no gene match. Germline-derived CDR1 and CDR2 are SGHVS and FQNEAQ. The CDR3 contains 16 residues. The CDR3 is CASSLAVGLEGGELFF. CDR3 bases: TGTGCCAGCAGCTTAGCGGTCGGACTAGAGGGCGGGGAGCTGTTTTTT.

This rearrangement joins TRBV6-4 to TRBJ2-1, with 8 bases that match TRBD1. Trimming at V came to 1 base and at J to 8 bases, leaving 7 bases not matched to a gene. This CDR3 comprises 15 residues. Germline V CDR1 and CDR2: MRHNA, SNTAGT. The CDR3, as DNA: TGTGCCAGCAGTGACTGGTTGACAGGGGTGGATGAGCAGTTCTTC. This gives the protein CASSDWLTGVDEQFF.

This sequence joins TRBV19 and TRBJ2-5; D is perhaps TRBD1 (5 bases). Trimming left V 1 base short and J 0 bases short, with 12 bases between. The CDR3 length is 16 residues. Germline CDR1 is LNHDA and CDR2 is SQIVND (reference sequence). The chain's CDR3 is CASSIGSGLYQETQYF. DNA for the CDR3: TGTGCCAGTAGTATAGGTTCAGGGTTGTACCAAGAGACCCAGTACTTC. The whole variable domain, filled in from reference TRBV19 and TRBJ2-5, reads DGGITQSPKYLFRKEGQNVTLSCEQNLNHDAMYWYRQDPGQGLRLIYYSQIVNDFQKGDIAEGYSVSREKKESFPLTVTSAQKNPTAFYLCASSIGSGLYQETQYFGPGTRLLVL.

The chain has TRBV4-1 and TRBJ2-1, with TRBD1 identical over 7 bases. Germline CDR1 and CDR2: MGHRA and YSYEKL. Losses at the gene ends were 1 base for V and 3 bases for J; bases not matched to a gene: 9. This CDR3 is 17 amino acids long. Here the CDR3 DNA reads TGCGCCAGCAGCCAAGTAATGAGGGGGCCAATCTACAATGAGCAGTTCTTC. Residues: CASSQVMRGPIYNEQFF.

This chain connects TRBV19 to TRBJ2-3, with 10 nucleotides matching TRBD2. The junction had 8 bases not matched to a gene; V was cut back by 6 bases and J by 8 bases. The germline gives CDR1 LNHDA, CDR2 SQIVND (reference sequence). The CDR3 length is 14 residues. The CDR3, as DNA: TGTGCCAGTAGGCCTAGCGGGGGATCTGGTACGCAGTATTTT. Protein sequence: CASRPSGGSGTQYF.

The chain joins TRBV10-3 to TRBJ1-1; D possibly corresponds to TRBD1 (5 bases). Germline CDR1 and CDR2: ENHRY and SYGVKD. Trimming took 4 bases from V and 6 from J, leaving 9 bases between them. The CDR3 totals 12 residues. The DNA of the CDR3 is TGTGCCATCAGTGCCGAGACAGCTGAAGCTTTCTTT. Amino acids: CAISAETAEAFF.

V is TRBV5-8 and J is TRBJ1-6; a possible D gene is TRBD1 (6 bases). Trimming cost V 3 bases and J 7 bases, with 11 bases left between them. This CDR3 has 14 residues. Germline V CDR1 and CDR2: SGHTS, YDEGEE. The CDR3 DNA is TGTGCCAGCAGCTCCACAGGGCCAAATTCACCCCTCCACTTT. This translates into CASSSTGPNSPLHF.

This clone showed up just once. The V and J genes are TRBV7-9 and TRBJ1-6, with a weak D call TRBD1 (6 bases). V was cut by 8 bases and J by 7 bases, with 15 bases left in between. The length of the CDR3 is 14 residues. Germline loops: CDR1 SEHNR, CDR2 FQNEAQ (reference sequence). CDR3 in amino acids: CASRQRQENSPLHF. The CDR3 DNA is TGTGCCAGCCGCCAAAGACAGGAAAATTCACCCCTCCACTTT.

The chain has TRBV27 and TRBJ1-5; TRBD1 might be the D (6 bases). The CDR3 contains 14 residues. Germline CDR1 is MNHEY and CDR2 is SMNVEV (reference sequence). Trimming removed 3 bases from V and 3 bases from J, with 9 bases in between. CDR3 residues: CASSFAGDNQPQHF. CDR3 DNA: TGTGCCAGCAGTTTCGCAGGGGACAATCAGCCCCAGCATTTT.

This chain connects TRBV4-2 to TRBJ2-3; 12 nucleotides match TRBD2. The J segment lost 3 bases and the V segment lost 2 bases, leaving 6 bases of the junction unmatched. The germline gives CDR1 LGHNA, CDR2 YNFKEQ. This CDR3 region has 17 residues. The CDR3, as DNA: TGTGCCAGCAGCCAACTAGCGGGGGGGCCAAGGACAGATACGCAGTATTTT. Its translation: CASSQLAGGPRTDTQYF.

DNA of the CDR3: TGTGCCAGCAGCCTTACCGGGACAGGGGGAACTGAAGCTTTCTTT. Translation: CASSLTGTGGTEAFF. This chain connects TRBV5-5 to TRBJ1-1, with 11 bases fitting TRBD1. Germline values: CDR1 SGHKS, CDR2 YYEKEE (reference sequence). The CDR3 is 15 amino acids. V was clipped by 4 bases and J by 5 bases; unmatched bases: 7.

The V and J genes are TRBV7-6 and TRBJ2-7, with D perhaps TRBD2 (7 bases). V was pared by 5 bases and J by 0 bases, with 8 bases between. The CDR3 totals 13 residues. Germline V gives CDR1 SGHVS, CDR2 FNYEAQ. CDR3 sequence reads: CASSGGASYEQYF. Here the CDR3 DNA reads TGTGCCAGCAGCGGGGGGGCCTCCTACGAGCAGTACTTC.

The J gene is TRBJ2-3, the V gene TRBV18, with 8 positions matching TRBD1. The CDR3 totals 17 residues. J gave up 2 bases and V 2 bases, and 9 bases lay outside the gene matches. The germline V gene encodes CDR1 KGHSH and CDR2 LQKENI. The CDR3 DNA reads TGTGCCAGCTCACCAAACGCCGGGACAGGAGACACAGATACGCAGTATTTT. Its translation: CASSPNAGTGDTDTQYF.

This chain connects TRBV7-9 to TRBJ1-4; weak D call: TRBD1 (6 bases). Deletions cut 6 bases from V and 7 bases from J, with 12 bases between. This CDR3 spans 13 amino acids. Per the germline V gene, CDR1 is SEHNR and CDR2 is FQNEAQ (reference sequence). CDR3 residues: CASRQGSGEKLFF. The CDR3, as DNA: TGTGCCAGCAGGCAGGGGAGCGGTGAAAAACTGTTTTTT.

This clone was observed a single time. The V gene is TRBV7-2, the J gene TRBJ1-1; D call uncertain. Trimming took 2 bases from V and 4 from J, leaving 8 bases between them. The CDR3 runs to 13 residues. The germline V gene has CDR1 SGHTA and CDR2 FQGNSA. The CDR3: CASSLSRATEAFF. CDR3 nucleotide sequence: TGTGCCAGCAGCTTAAGCCGAGCCACTGAAGCTTTCTTT. The complete variable domain, with remaining parts taken from reference TRBV7-2 and TRBJ1-1, reads GAGVSQSPSNKVTEKGKDVELRCDPISGHTALYWYRQSLGQGLEFLIYFQGNSAPDKSGLPSDRFSAERTGGSVSTLTIQRTQQEDSAVYLCASSLSRATEAFFGQGTRLTVV.

This clone appeared a single time. The chain uses TRBV30 and TRBJ2-5; D is possibly TRBD2 (7 bases). V gave up 0 bases and J gave up 2 bases, with 13 bases separating them. Germline CDR1 reads GTSNPN; CDR2 reads SVGIG (reference sequence). The CDR3 has 15 amino acids. CDR3 in amino acids: CAWSVGGGTQETQYF. DNA of the CDR3: TGTGCCTGGAGTGTAGGGGGGGGCACACAAGAGACCCAGTACTTC.

The rearrangement joins TRBV29-1 to TRBJ1-2; 12 bases align to TRBD1. J lost 8 bases, V lost 6 bases, and 16 bases had no gene match. Germline assignment: CDR1 SQVTM and CDR2 ANQGSEA. This CDR3 spans 16 amino acids. The CDR3 DNA follows: TGCAGCGTGGCTAAATTTTCCGGGACAGGGGGCATCGGCTACACCTTC. It is translated as CSVAKFSGTGGIGYTF.